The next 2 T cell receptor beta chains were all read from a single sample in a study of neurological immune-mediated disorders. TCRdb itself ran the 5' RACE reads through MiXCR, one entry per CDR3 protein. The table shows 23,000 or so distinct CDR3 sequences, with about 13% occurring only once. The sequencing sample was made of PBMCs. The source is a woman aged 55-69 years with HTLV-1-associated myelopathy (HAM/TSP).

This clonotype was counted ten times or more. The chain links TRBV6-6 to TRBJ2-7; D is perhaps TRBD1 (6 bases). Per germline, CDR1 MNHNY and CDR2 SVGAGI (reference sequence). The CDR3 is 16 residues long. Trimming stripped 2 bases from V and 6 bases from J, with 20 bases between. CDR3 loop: CASSYTRDTPAPEQYF. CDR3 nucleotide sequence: TGTGCCAGCAGTTACACCCGGGACACCCCAGCCCCCGAGCAGTACTTC.

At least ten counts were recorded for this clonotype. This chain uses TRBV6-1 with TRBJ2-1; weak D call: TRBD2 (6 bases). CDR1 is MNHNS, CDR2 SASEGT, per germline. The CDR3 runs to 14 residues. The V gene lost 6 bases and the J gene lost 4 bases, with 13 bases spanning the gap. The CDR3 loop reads CASRNPGGYNEQFF. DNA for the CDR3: TGTGCCAGCAGGAACCCCGGGGGATACAATGAGCAGTTCTTC.